These 16 T cell receptor beta chains were all obtained from the same sample, sequenced in a study of patients and donors after allogeneic stem cell transplantation. TCRdb used MiXCR to reprocess the RT-PCR reads, holding one entry per CDR3 protein. The sample has hundreds of thousands of distinct CDR3 sequences; 15% to 20% are singletons. Material for sequencing was blood, either unsorted or a sorted T cell fraction (not recorded which). These receptors were collected from a human donor who was either an allogeneic HSCT recipient or a stem cell or donor lymphocyte infusion donor (not recorded which). It is not recorded whose cells these are; they may come from a transplant donor.

In this sample, this clonotype turned up a few times. The CDR3 spells CASSLAVAGAAEQFF. Here the CDR3 DNA reads TGCGCCAGCAGCTTGGCAGTAGCCGGGGCCGCTGAGCAGTTCTTC. This chain connects TRBV5-1 to TRBJ2-1, with D possibly being TRBD1 or TRBD2 (5 bases each). There are 15 residues in the CDR3. Germline CDR1 reads SGHRS; CDR2 reads YFSETQ. Trimming took off 0 bases at V and 9 bases at J, with 16 bases between the two ends.

This clonotype was picked up many times. Written as DNA, the CDR3 is TGCGCCAGCAGCCCCAGGGAGAGCCGCACAGATACGCAGTATTTT. This codes for CASSPRESRTDTQYF. This sequence joins TRBV5-1 and TRBJ2-3; the D call may be TRBD1 or TRBD2 (5 bases each). This CDR3 contains 15 residues. The germline V and J ends were trimmed by 4 bases and 1 base, with 13 bases remaining between them. Germline V CDR1 and CDR2: SGHRS, YFSETQ.

This chain uses TRBV12-3 or TRBV12-4 with TRBJ2-1; D possibly matches TRBD1 or TRBD2 (6 bases each). The CDR3 covers 15 residues. The ends were cut back, 0 bases at V and 9 bases at J, with 15 bases in the middle. The DNA for the CDR3 is TGTGCCAGCAGTTTAGCGGGGGGCCTCCGAGGTGAGCAGTTCTTC. This gives the protein CASSLAGGLRGEQFF.

This clonotype was detected ten times or more. This chain connects TRBV7-9 to TRBJ1-1, with TRBD1 as a possible D gene (5 bases). V lost 3 bases, J lost 5 bases, and 13 bases lay in between. The length of the CDR3 is 14 residues. Germline V lookup: CDR1 SEHNR, CDR2 FQNEAQ (reference sequence). In DNA, the CDR3 is TGTGCCAGCAGCTTTGCTCAGGGTCAGACTGAAGCTTTCTTT. It is translated as CASSFAQGQTEAFF.

This clonotype was detected a few times. This rearrangement joins TRBV5-4 to TRBJ2-2, with TRBD2 matching 8 bases. The germline gives CDR1 SGHNT, CDR2 YYREEE (reference sequence). V dropped 3 bases and J dropped 3; count of bases not matched to a gene: 4. The CDR3 sequence is 15 residues long. The CDR3 spells CASSSRREDTGELFF. The CDR3 region has the DNA TGTGCCAGCAGCTCGAGGCGGGAGGACACCGGGGAGCTGTTTTTT.

The genes are TRBV10-3 and TRBJ1-5; D not resolved. The CDR3 length is 16 residues. The V gene lost 0 bases and the J gene lost 0 bases, with 9 bases spanning the gap. Looked up from germline, CDR1 is ENHRY and CDR2 is SYGVKD. For the CDR3, the DNA is TGTGCCATCAGTGAGTCGAGCGTTTATAGCAATCAGCCCCAGCATTTT. Translated, it gives CAISESSVYSNQPQHF.

The sample holds many counts of this clonotype. V gene TRBV5-6 combines with J gene TRBJ1-2; D is perhaps TRBD1 (5 bases). The CDR3 sequence is 14 residues long. Germline-derived CDR1 and CDR2 are SGHDT and YYEEEE. V was clipped by 5 bases and J by 3 bases, with 14 bases between them. The CDR3 DNA is TGTGCCAGCAGGGTTCAGGGATTGGACTATGGCTACACCTTC. It yields the protein CASRVQGLDYGYTF.

The table lists this clonotype with many counts. The V gene is TRBV12-3 or TRBV12-4, the J gene TRBJ1-6; D gene uncertain. The CDR3 totals 14 residues. V was pared by 1 base and J by 9 bases, with 10 bases between. As DNA, the CDR3 is TGTGCCAGCAGTTTAGGGCAGTTGAGTTCACCCCTCCACTTT. It encodes CASSLGQLSSPLHF.

This clonotype was seen a few times. This rearrangement joins TRBV7-9 to TRBJ2-7; the D is unclear. The CDR3 totals 12 residues. In germline, CDR1 is SEHNR, CDR2 FQNEAQ (reference sequence). V was trimmed by 4 bases and J by 6 bases, leaving 10 bases between them. The CDR3 bases are TGTGCCAGCAGCTCCCCCGTGGTCGAGCAGTACTTC. Protein sequence: CASSSPVVEQYF.

The chain links TRBV15 to TRBJ1-1; 9 bases map to TRBD1. The CDR3 contains 14 residues. The germline V gene encodes CDR1 LNHNV and CDR2 YYDKDF (reference sequence). J was trimmed by 6 bases and V by 5 bases; bases with no gene match: 7. The CDR3 DNA is TGTGCCACCAGCGGAAAAACAGGGGGCTCTGAAGCTTTCTTT. Protein sequence: CATSGKTGGSEAFF.

This sequence joins TRBV12-5 and TRBJ1-2; 7 bases align to TRBD1. Per the germline V gene, CDR1 is LGHNT and CDR2 is FRNRAP. The CDR3 length is 14 residues. The J segment lost 7 bases and the V segment lost 0 bases, leaving 5 bases of the junction unmatched. The DNA for the CDR3 is TGTGCTAGTGGTTTGGTACTAGGGGGCCCTGGCTACACCTTC. This gives the protein CASGLVLGGPGYTF.

The rearrangement joins TRBV27 to TRBJ1-6; D not certain. Germline CDR1 reads MNHEY; CDR2 reads SMNVEV (reference sequence). V lost 9 bases and J lost 5, with 8 bases in between. The length of the CDR3 is 12 residues. The CDR3 spells CARTPNNSPLHF. CDR3 DNA sequence: TGTGCCAGAACACCTAATAATTCACCCCTCCACTTT.

This clonotype was seen a handful of times. The chain joins TRBV15 to TRBJ1-6; D is possibly TRBD1 (6 bases). The CDR3 has 15 residues. CDR1 and CDR2 (germline): LNHNV, YYDKDF (reference sequence). Trimming removed 1 base at V and 7 bases at J, with 11 bases between. In DNA, the CDR3 is TGTGCCACCAGCAGAGCGTGGGGGGCAAATTCACCCCTCCACTTT. Translation gives CATSRAWGANSPLHF.

This clonotype was detected ten times or more. The rearrangement links TRBV20-1 to TRBJ1-2; TRBD1 might be the D (6 bases). V was trimmed by 8 bases and J by 7 bases, leaving 11 bases between them. The CDR3 sequence is 10 residues long. Germline CDR1 DFQATT, CDR2 SNEGSKA (reference sequence). The CDR3 region is CSTQGSGYTF. The CDR3 coding sequence is TGCAGTACACAGGGCTCTGGCTACACCTTC.

This clonotype was found a few times. V is TRBV7-9 and J is TRBJ2-7; D call uncertain. The ends were cut back, 1 base at V and 0 bases at J, with 10 bases in the middle. The CDR3 consists of 15 residues. Germline assignment: CDR1 SEHNR and CDR2 FQNEAQ (reference sequence). The CDR3 DNA follows: TGTGCCAGCAGCTTAGGCAGGAACCCCTCCTACGAGCAGTACTTC. Amino acid sequence: CASSLGRNPSYEQYF.

Concerning this clonotype itself: No conserved phenylalanine or tryptophan ends this CDR3, so it is likely a read error. This chain uses TRBV29-1 with TRBJ2-3; no reliable D call. CDR1 is SQVTM, CDR2 ANQGSEA, per germline. The V end lost 2 bases, the J end lost 2 bases, and 11 bases lay between the germline ends. This CDR3 region has 14 residues. CDR3 nucleotide sequence: TGCAGCGTTGAAACGAACCAGGTCACAGATACGCAGTATCTT. Translation gives CSVETNQVTDTQYL.